This T cell receptor (beta chain) emerged from a study of cytomegalovirus exposure and HLA in healthy donors. Points from the study as a whole: Among the sequence variants, a highly shared cluster was likely an artifact of sequencing.

Germline CDR1 and CDR2: GTSNPN and SVGIG (reference sequence). The CDR3 is made up of 13 amino acids. Trimming stripped 1 base from V and 5 bases from J, with 9 bases between. PCR involved 60 Vbeta and 13 Jbeta primers. The protocol was immunoSEQ multiplex PCR, while the TCRdb copy is restricted to in-frame clones and leaves out a portion. The table records 73,000 or so clones, around three quarters of them present only once. With respect to this clone: Antigen unknown.

This chain links TRBV30 with TRBJ1-5; D unresolved. The TCR comes from a man between 45 and 60 years old in good health and CMV-seronegative. Material: PBMCs. DNA of the CDR3: TGTGCCTGGAGTGCAGGCTACCATCAGCCCCAGCATTTT. It yields the protein CAWSAGYHQPQHF. The full variable domain, rest sourced from reference TRBV30 and TRBJ1-5, is SQTIHQWPATLVQPVGSPLSLECTVEGTSNPNLYWYRQAAGRGLQLLFYSVGIGQISSEVPQNLSASRPQDRQFILSSKKLLLSDSGFYLCAWSAGYHQPQHFGDGTRLSIL.